This is a list of T cell receptor beta chains from one sample in a study of long-term antiretroviral therapy in people with HIV. TCRdb keeps only in-frame clones here, not all; method: immunoSEQ multiplex PCR. In the table there are about 27,000 clones, around 80% of which are singletons. Source: unsorted PBMCs, taken 3 years after starting antiretroviral therapy. The receptors were sampled from a man aged 35-49 years with HIV. The CDR3 runs from the conserved cysteine through the conserved F or W. Fields, in order: J gene, D gene, clone size, CDR3 length, V gene, CDR3 protein, CDR3 DNA. The D gene is left open where the match is weak. Expanded clones are given a class, and other clones once, few, many or no size at all.

j_call: TRBJ2-7; d_call: TRBD1; clone_size: few; cdr3_length: 13; v_call: TRBV14; cdr3_aa: CASSLTGFYEQYF; cdr3_nt: TGTGCCAGCAGCCTGACAGGGTTCTACGAGCAGTACTTC
j_call: TRBJ2-2; d_call: TRBD2; clone_size: -; cdr3_length: 17; v_call: TRBV27; cdr3_aa: CASSTRRAGGNTGELFF; cdr3_nt: TGTGCCAGCAGCACTCGGCGGGCGGGGGGCAACACCGGGGAGCTGTTTTTT
j_call: TRBJ1-2; d_call: -; clone_size: -; cdr3_length: 14; v_call: TRBV6-5; cdr3_aa: CASRPPAERDGYTF; cdr3_nt: TGTGCCAGCAGACCCCCGGCGGAGAGGGATGGCTACACCTTC
j_call: TRBJ1-6; d_call: -; clone_size: few; cdr3_length: 14; v_call: TRBV5-6; cdr3_aa: CASTRRDWNSPLHF; cdr3_nt: TGTGCCAGCACTCGGAGGGATTGGAATTCACCCCTCCACTTT
j_call: TRBJ1-1; d_call: TRBD1; clone_size: -; cdr3_length: 14; v_call: TRBV2; cdr3_aa: CASRWTGMNTEAFF; cdr3_nt: TGTGCCAGCAGGTGGACAGGCATGAACACTGAAGCTTTCTTT
j_call: TRBJ2-1; d_call: TRBD2; clone_size: once; cdr3_length: 18; v_call: TRBV4-1; cdr3_aa: CASSQDKAGSGRGNEQFF; cdr3_nt: TGCGCCAGCAGCCAAGACAAGGCGGGGAGCGGGAGGGGGAATGAGCAGTTCTTC
j_call: TRBJ2-3; d_call: -; clone_size: -; cdr3_length: 15; v_call: TRBV11-1; cdr3_aa: CASSQFGGPSDTQYF; cdr3_nt: TGTGCCAGCAGCCAATTCGGAGGGCCCTCAGATACGCAGTATTTT
j_call: TRBJ1-2; d_call: TRBD1; clone_size: -; cdr3_length: 15; v_call: TRBV28; cdr3_aa: CASSRPGTGNYGYTF; cdr3_nt: TGTGCCAGCAGTCGACCCGGGACAGGGAACTATGGCTACACCTTC
j_call: TRBJ2-7; d_call: -; clone_size: few; cdr3_length: 15; v_call: TRBV21-1; cdr3_aa: CASSKSRDRDYEQYF; cdr3_nt: TGTGCCAGCAGCAAATCCCGGGACAGGGACTACGAGCAGTACTTC
j_call: TRBJ1-3; d_call: -; clone_size: -; cdr3_length: 15; v_call: TRBV19; cdr3_aa: CASSIGGAAGNTIYF; cdr3_nt: TGTGCCAGTAGTATTGGGGGAGCGGCGGGAAACACCATATATTTT
j_call: TRBJ2-7; d_call: -; clone_size: -; cdr3_length: 14; v_call: TRBV5-1; cdr3_aa: CASSLAGTDYEQYF; cdr3_nt: TGCGCCAGCAGCTTGGCCGGGACCGACTACGAGCAGTACTTC
j_call: TRBJ2-1; d_call: TRBD1; clone_size: -; cdr3_length: 16; v_call: TRBV11-3; cdr3_aa: CASSARGGRGPNEQFF; cdr3_nt: TGTGCCAGCAGCGCCCGGGGTGGCAGGGGGCCCAATGAGCAGTTCTTC
j_call: TRBJ2-2; d_call: -; clone_size: few; cdr3_length: 12; v_call: TRBV18; cdr3_aa: CASSLAAGELFF; cdr3_nt: TGTGCCAGCTCATTAGCCGCCGGGGAGCTGTTTTTT
j_call: TRBJ1-1; d_call: -; clone_size: -; cdr3_length: 14; v_call: TRBV7-9; cdr3_aa: CASSPDMWNTEAFF; cdr3_nt: TGTGCCAGCAGCCCGGACATGTGGAACACTGAAGCTTTCTTT
j_call: TRBJ2-1; d_call: -; clone_size: -; cdr3_length: 12; v_call: TRBV5-4; cdr3_aa: CASSLDGSEQFF; cdr3_nt: TGTGCCAGCAGCTTGGATGGCTCGGAGCAGTTCTTC
j_call: TRBJ2-2; d_call: -; clone_size: few; cdr3_length: 15; v_call: TRBV4-1; cdr3_aa: CASSQESGSTGELFF; cdr3_nt: TGCGCCAGCAGCCAAGAGTCAGGGTCCACCGGGGAGCTGTTTTTT
j_call: TRBJ2-3; d_call: -; clone_size: -; cdr3_length: 15; v_call: TRBV2; cdr3_aa: CASSVQGDYTDTQYF; cdr3_nt: TGTGCCAGCAGTGTTCAGGGGGACTACACAGATACGCAGTATTTT
j_call: TRBJ2-7; d_call: TRBD2; clone_size: -; cdr3_length: 16; v_call: TRBV27; cdr3_aa: CASSPPGGGPSYEQYF; cdr3_nt: TGTGCCAGCAGTCCCCCGGGCGGGGGGCCGAGCTACGAGCAGTACTTC
j_call: TRBJ2-5; d_call: TRBD2; clone_size: once; cdr3_length: 16; v_call: TRBV10-2; cdr3_aa: CASSEERPTSGKTQYF; cdr3_nt: TGCGCCAGCAGTGAGGAAAGGCCGACTAGCGGGAAGACCCAGTACTTC
j_call: TRBJ2-5; d_call: TRBD1; clone_size: once; cdr3_length: 13; v_call: TRBV19; cdr3_aa: CASSGQGGETQYF; cdr3_nt: TGTGCCAGTAGCGGACAGGGGGGAGAGACCCAGTACTTC
j_call: TRBJ2-5; d_call: -; clone_size: -; cdr3_length: 13; v_call: TRBV18; cdr3_aa: CASSTGAQETQYF; cdr3_nt: TGTGCCAGCTCGACAGGCGCCCAAGAGACCCAGTACTTC
j_call: TRBJ2-7; d_call: -; clone_size: -; cdr3_length: 12; v_call: TRBV13; cdr3_aa: CASSTNWDEQYF; cdr3_nt: TGTGCCAGCAGCACCAACTGGGACGAGCAGTACTTC
j_call: TRBJ2-7; d_call: TRBD2; clone_size: -; cdr3_length: 14; v_call: TRBV14; cdr3_aa: CASSPRGDAYEQYF; cdr3_nt: TGTGCCAGCAGCCCACGGGGGGACGCCTACGAGCAGTACTTC
j_call: TRBJ1-1; d_call: -; clone_size: few; cdr3_length: 14; v_call: TRBV7-3; cdr3_aa: CASSSGEMDTEAFF; cdr3_nt: TGTGCCAGCAGCTCCGGGGAGATGGACACTGAAGCTTTCTTT
j_call: TRBJ1-1; d_call: -; clone_size: once; cdr3_length: 13; v_call: TRBV19; cdr3_aa: CATSGALNTEAFF; cdr3_nt: TGTGCCACCTCCGGGGCCCTGAACACTGAAGCTTTCTTT
j_call: TRBJ2-5; d_call: TRBD2; clone_size: -; cdr3_length: 14; v_call: TRBV10-3; cdr3_aa: CAISEGVGGETQYF; cdr3_nt: TGTGCCATCAGTGAAGGAGTGGGGGGGGAGACCCAGTACTTC
j_call: TRBJ2-3; d_call: -; clone_size: -; cdr3_length: 14; v_call: TRBV19; cdr3_aa: CASRTGTTTDTQYF; cdr3_nt: TGTGCCAGTCGTACAGGGACCACCACAGATACGCAGTATTTT
j_call: TRBJ1-1; d_call: -; clone_size: few; cdr3_length: 15; v_call: TRBV9; cdr3_aa: CASSVEGQGGTEAFF; cdr3_nt: TGTGCCAGCAGCGTAGAGGGGCAGGGAGGCACTGAAGCTTTCTTT
j_call: TRBJ2-1; d_call: -; clone_size: -; cdr3_length: 11; v_call: TRBV7-2; cdr3_aa: CASSFVSEQFF; cdr3_nt: TGTGCCAGCAGCTTTGTGTCTGAGCAGTTCTTC
j_call: TRBJ2-1; d_call: -; clone_size: -; cdr3_length: 13; v_call: TRBV6-6; cdr3_aa: CASSYPTANEQFF; cdr3_nt: TGTGCCAGCAGTTACCCGACTGCAAATGAGCAGTTCTTC
j_call: TRBJ1-2; d_call: -; clone_size: -; cdr3_length: 13; v_call: TRBV5-6; cdr3_aa: CASSLDREYGYTF; cdr3_nt: TGTGCCAGCAGCTTGGACAGGGAGTATGGCTACACCTTC
j_call: TRBJ2-1; d_call: TRBD2; clone_size: -; cdr3_length: 16; v_call: TRBV11-2; cdr3_aa: CASSFLSGKSHNEQFF; cdr3_nt: TGTGCCAGCAGCTTTTTGAGCGGGAAAAGTCACAATGAGCAGTTCTTC
j_call: TRBJ1-2; d_call: TRBD1; clone_size: -; cdr3_length: 18; v_call: TRBV19; cdr3_aa: CASSTAEDDRVVIYGYTF; cdr3_nt: TGTGCCAGTAGTACTGCGGAGGACGACAGGGTCGTAATCTATGGCTACACCTTC
j_call: TRBJ1-1; d_call: -; clone_size: -; cdr3_length: 16; v_call: TRBV13; cdr3_aa: CASSWDPSGRDTEAFF; cdr3_nt: TGTGCCAGCAGCTGGGATCCGTCGGGGAGGGACACTGAAGCTTTCTTT
j_call: TRBJ2-1; d_call: -; clone_size: -; cdr3_length: 15; v_call: TRBV25-1; cdr3_aa: CASSPTVGFNNEQFF; cdr3_nt: TGTGCCAGCAGTCCAACAGTGGGTTTCAACAATGAGCAGTTCTTC
j_call: TRBJ1-1; d_call: -; clone_size: -; cdr3_length: 14; v_call: TRBV30; cdr3_aa: CAWRRGQLNTEAFF; cdr3_nt: TGTGCCTGGAGACGTGGACAGTTGAACACTGAAGCTTTCTTT
j_call: TRBJ1-1; d_call: -; clone_size: few; cdr3_length: 13; v_call: TRBV9; cdr3_aa: CASSERMNTEAFF; cdr3_nt: TGTGCCAGCAGCGAAAGGATGAACACTGAAGCTTTCTTT
j_call: TRBJ2-7; d_call: TRBD2; clone_size: -; cdr3_length: 14; v_call: TRBV27; cdr3_aa: CASTSLAGAYEQYF; cdr3_nt: TGTGCCAGCACTTCACTAGCGGGGGCGTACGAGCAGTACTTC
j_call: TRBJ2-7; d_call: -; clone_size: -; cdr3_length: 14; v_call: TRBV6-1; cdr3_aa: CASSVGRTSDEQYF; cdr3_nt: TGTGCCAGCAGTGTAGGCCGAACAAGCGACGAGCAGTACTTC
j_call: TRBJ1-2; d_call: -; clone_size: few; cdr3_length: 13; v_call: TRBV9; cdr3_aa: CASRELQGGGYTF; cdr3_nt: TGTGCCAGCAGGGAACTACAGGGAGGTGGCTACACCTTC
j_call: TRBJ1-2; d_call: -; clone_size: -; cdr3_length: 13; v_call: TRBV7-9; cdr3_aa: CASSYQGRYGYTF; cdr3_nt: TGTGCCAGCAGCTATCAGGGGAGGTATGGCTACACCTTC
j_call: TRBJ2-1; d_call: -; clone_size: -; cdr3_length: 16; v_call: TRBV19; cdr3_aa: CASSRNRRGTYNEQFF; cdr3_nt: TGTGCCAGTAGCAGAAACCGCAGGGGTACCTACAATGAGCAGTTCTTC
j_call: TRBJ2-5; d_call: -; clone_size: -; cdr3_length: 14; v_call: TRBV5-1; cdr3_aa: CASRPPGDGETQYF; cdr3_nt: TGCGCCAGTCGACCTCCCGGGGACGGAGAGACCCAGTACTTC
j_call: TRBJ2-3; d_call: -; clone_size: -; cdr3_length: 13; v_call: TRBV25-1; cdr3_aa: CASSQGKIDTQYF; cdr3_nt: TGTGCCAGCAGCCAGGGGAAGATAGATACGCAGTATTTT
j_call: TRBJ2-7; d_call: -; clone_size: -; cdr3_length: 12; v_call: TRBV23-1; cdr3_aa: CASSQSGNEQYF; cdr3_nt: TGCGCCAGCAGTCAATCGGGCAACGAGCAGTACTTC
j_call: TRBJ2-7; d_call: TRBD2; clone_size: -; cdr3_length: 14; v_call: TRBV13; cdr3_aa: CASSRTSESYEQYF; cdr3_nt: TGTGCCAGCAGCAGGACTAGCGAGTCCTACGAGCAGTACTTC
j_call: TRBJ2-1; d_call: -; clone_size: -; cdr3_length: 11; v_call: TRBV6-6; cdr3_aa: CAGGGMDEQFF; cdr3_nt: TGTGCCGGTGGAGGGATGGATGAGCAGTTCTTC
j_call: TRBJ2-7; d_call: -; clone_size: -; cdr3_length: 12; v_call: TRBV10-2; cdr3_aa: CASSVLTGEQYF; cdr3_nt: TGCGCCAGCAGTGTTTTGACGGGCGAGCAGTACTTC
j_call: TRBJ2-5; d_call: -; clone_size: -; cdr3_length: 13; v_call: TRBV19; cdr3_aa: CASMASWGETQYF; cdr3_nt: TGTGCCAGTATGGCATCATGGGGAGAGACCCAGTACTTC
j_call: TRBJ2-3; d_call: -; clone_size: -; cdr3_length: 10; v_call: TRBV20-1; cdr3_aa: CSASRDTQYF; cdr3_nt: TGCAGTGCTTCCAGGGATACGCAGTATTTT